The 20 T cell receptor beta chains reported below all come from one sample, sequenced in a study of Ad26.COV2.S vaccination and SARS-CoV-2 variants. The treatment: about 20 received Ad26.COV2.S at low or high dose, single or two shots; several received placebo; per-sample allocation not given. Sampling was done on day 63 after the first vaccine or placebo injection. Repertoires were generated with immunoSEQ multiplex PCR, while TCRdb's copy carries only in-frame clones and drops some. The sample holds about 410,000 clones; roughly 90% are singletons and the top ten take roughly 1.7%. Sequenced material: peripheral blood, taken in a trial of Ad26.COV2.S vaccine versus placebo. The receptor source for this set is a person aged 18 to 59 who received the Ad26.COV2.S COVID-19 vaccine or a placebo.

J is TRBJ2-3 and V is TRBV7-2, with D unresolved. Looked up from germline, CDR1 is SGHTA and CDR2 is FQGNSA. Trimming removed 4 bases at V and 4 bases at J, with 9 bases between. This CDR3 comprises 13 residues. CDR3 DNA: TGTGCCAGCAGCTACATAGTGGCAGATACGCAGTATTTT. Translating gives CASSYIVADTQYF.

This clone was observed a single time. This sequence joins TRBV28 and TRBJ1-2, with D hard to call. Germline CDR1 and CDR2: MDHEN and SYDVKM. The length of the CDR3 is 13 residues. V was clipped by 5 bases and J by 6 bases, with 13 bases between them. The CDR3 reads CASSPLAHHGYTF. The CDR3 coding sequence is TGTGCCAGCAGTCCCCTGGCCCATCATGGCTACACCTTC.

The gene calls are TRBV7-8 and TRBJ1-6; 9 bases map to TRBD1. The CDR3 covers 17 residues. The germline gives CDR1 SGHVS, CDR2 FQNEAQ. Trimming cost V 4 bases and J 10 bases; bases outside gene matches: 14. DNA of the CDR3: TGTGCCAGCAGCTCCGGGGGCGGACAGGGGTACGGGTCACCCCTCCACTTT. Its protein is CASSSGGGQGYGSPLHF.

This chain connects TRBV5-3 to TRBJ2-7, with 8 bases lining up with TRBD2. TRBV5-3 is marked as an open reading frame, function uncertain. J lost 4 bases, V lost 0 bases, and 6 bases had no gene match. The CDR3 is 15 amino acids. For the CDR3, the DNA is TGTGCCAGAAGCTTGGTAGCGGGGACCAATTACGAGCAGTACTTC. Translation: CARSLVAGTNYEQYF.

The chain couples TRBV30 to TRBJ1-1; TRBD1 aligns across 8 bases. The CDR3 totals 15 residues. Germline V gene data show CDR1 as GTSNPN and CDR2 as SVGIG (reference sequence). J gave up 1 base and V 3 bases, and 7 bases lay outside the gene matches. The CDR3 nucleotides read TGTGCCTGGAGCCTTGGGGGGACAGGGAACACTGAAGCTTTCTTT. Encoded protein: CAWSLGGTGNTEAFF.

The genes are TRBV11-2 and TRBJ2-7; 12 bases are a match to TRBD2. Germline CDR1 and CDR2: SGHAT and FQNNGV. CDR3 length: 18 residues. The trim removed 5 bases at V and 5 bases at J, leaving 16 bases unmatched. The CDR3 region is CASSIKTSGGLGYHEQYF. The CDR3 DNA reads as TGTGCCAGCAGCATAAAGACTAGCGGGGGCCTCGGGTACCACGAGCAGTACTTC.

The CDR3 DNA is TGTGCCAGCAGCGTAGGGGGGGGTGATCTGAATCAGCCCCAGCATTTT. Translation gives CASSVGGGDLNQPQHF. The chain carries TRBV9 and TRBJ1-5, with D tentatively TRBD1 (5 bases). The germline V gene has CDR1 SGDLS and CDR2 YYNGEE. The V and J ends lost 0 bases and 4 bases respectively, with 14 bases between them. CDR3 length: 16 amino acids.

This sequence joins TRBV7-8 and TRBJ2-2, with D tentatively TRBD1 (5 bases). The CDR3 totals 13 residues. The V end was cut by 2 bases, the J end by 5 bases, with 6 bases between. Germline loops: CDR1 SGHVS, CDR2 FQNEAQ. Here the CDR3 reads CASSLQGTGELFF. The DNA for the CDR3 is TGTGCCAGCAGCTTACAGGGTACCGGGGAGCTGTTTTTT.

On this clone: This specimen includes other DNA sequences encoding the same CDR3. This rearrangement joins TRBV28 to TRBJ2-7; D is uncertain. The CDR3 is 11 residues long. Trimming removed 4 bases at V and 4 bases at J, with 5 bases between. The germline V gene has CDR1 MDHEN and CDR2 SYDVKM. The CDR3 sequence is CASSSPYEQYF. DNA for the CDR3: TGTGCCAGCAGTTCCCCATACGAGCAGTACTTC.

V is TRBV29-1 and J is TRBJ1-1; D uncertain. The CDR3 length is 15 residues. Germline CDR1 SQVTM, CDR2 ANQGSEA. The germline V and J ends were trimmed by 3 bases and 2 bases, with 16 bases remaining between them. This chain's CDR3 is CSVDYAGRLNTEAFF. CDR3 nucleotides: TGCAGCGTTGATTATGCGGGCAGGTTAAACACTGAAGCTTTCTTT. Full variable domain (rest looked up from reference TRBV29-1 and TRBJ1-1): SAVISQKPSRDICQRGTSLTIQCQVDSQVTMMFWYRQQPGQSLTLIATANQGSEATYESGFVIDKFPISRPNLTFSTLTVSNMSPEDSSIYLCSVDYAGRLNTEAFFGQGTRLTVV.

This clone showed up just once. The chain recombines TRBV4-3 with TRBJ2-1; 12 bases align to TRBD2. V gave up 4 bases and J gave up 7 bases; unmatched junction bases: 14. Germline lookup yields CDR1 LGHNA and CDR2 YSLEER. This CDR3 has 18 amino acids. CDR3 sequence reads: CASSPATSGGALGNEQFF. CDR3 DNA sequence: TGCGCCAGCAGCCCGGCGACTAGCGGGGGAGCCCTGGGGAATGAGCAGTTCTTC.

The table lists this clone with a count of one. This chain uses TRBV5-1 with TRBJ2-1, with 8 bases lining up with TRBD1. CDR1 is SGHRS, CDR2 YFSETQ, per germline. The V gene end was trimmed by 4 bases and the J gene end by 0 bases; junction bases not matched to a gene: 9. The CDR3 has 17 amino acids. The DNA of the CDR3 is TGCGCCAGCAGCAAACGACAGGGGCCCAGCTCCTACAATGAGCAGTTCTTC. Its translation: CASSKRQGPSSYNEQFF.

The V call is TRBV11-2, the J call TRBJ2-7; the D gene is possibly TRBD1 (6 bases). Germline loops: CDR1 SGHAT, CDR2 FQNNGV. The CDR3 extends over 15 amino acids. V lost 1 base to trimming and J lost 0 bases, with 10 bases between them. CDR3 in amino acids: CASSLAGTHSYEQYF. As DNA, the CDR3 is TGTGCCAGCAGCTTAGCCGGGACACACTCCTACGAGCAGTACTTC. Based on the CDR3 plus reference TRBV11-2 and TRBJ2-7, the full variable domain is EAGVAQSPRYKIIEKRQSVAFWCNPISGHATLYWYQQILGQGPKLLIQFQNNGVVDDSQLPKDRFSAERLKGVDSTLKIQPAKLEDSAVYLCASSLAGTHSYEQYFGPGTRLTVT.

The V call is TRBV27, the J call TRBJ2-3; the D gene is possibly TRBD2 (6 bases). This CDR3 contains 14 residues. Trimming took 5 bases from V and 10 from J, leaving 19 bases between them. Germline V gene sequence: CDR1 MNHEY, CDR2 SMNVEV (reference sequence). The CDR3 loop is CASSPTGVMSSQYF. CDR3 sequence (DNA): TGTGCCAGCAGTCCCACGGGAGTCATGAGTTCGCAGTATTTT.

The chain combines TRBV24-1 with TRBJ2-5; 7 positions agree with TRBD2. Trimming took 0 bases from V and 1 from J; bases not matched to a gene: 4. This CDR3 comprises 16 residues. Germline V gene sequence: CDR1 KGHDR, CDR2 SFDVKD. The CDR3: CATSDLLSGGQETQYF. DNA for the CDR3: TGTGCCACCAGTGATTTGCTATCGGGGGGCCAAGAGACCCAGTACTTC.

V usage is TRBV7-9 and J usage is TRBJ2-5; D remains ambiguous. The V and J ends lost 10 bases and 5 bases respectively, with 17 bases between them. This CDR3 is built from 13 residues. Germline V gene sequence: CDR1 SEHNR, CDR2 FQNEAQ (reference sequence). Here the CDR3 reads CANTGGEGETQYF. The CDR3 region has the DNA TGTGCCAACACCGGTGGGGAAGGGGAGACCCAGTACTTC.

This chain joins TRBV18 and TRBJ1-1; 9 bases match TRBD1. V lost 3 bases and J lost 3; bases outside the gene matches: 5. This CDR3 comprises 15 residues. The germline V gene has CDR1 KGHSH and CDR2 LQKENI. The CDR3 region is CASSPITGGDTEAFF. CDR3 nucleotides: TGTGCCAGCTCACCGATAACAGGGGGCGACACTGAAGCTTTCTTT.

J is TRBJ1-4 and V is TRBV4-1; unclear D gene. In germline, CDR1 is MGHRA, CDR2 YSYEKL. CDR3 length equals 15 residues. Deletions cut 0 bases from V and 3 bases from J, with 8 bases between. The CDR3, as DNA: TGCGCCAGCAGCCAAGAAGTAGTTTCTAATGAAAAACTGTTTTTT. Residues: CASSQEVVSNEKLFF.

This chain connects TRBV5-6 to TRBJ1-4, with a possible D match to TRBD1 (5 bases). This CDR3 has 13 residues. V dropped 4 bases and J dropped 12 bases, with 16 bases sitting between them. Germline CDR1 SGHDT, CDR2 YYEEEE. CDR3 nucleotides: TGTGCCAGCAGCCGACCACGGGGACGTCAACTGTTTTTT. Its translation is CASSRPRGRQLFF.

V gene TRBV19 combines with J gene TRBJ1-6; 12 bases agree with TRBD1. Unmatched junction bases numbered 4, after V lost 4 bases and J lost 6 bases. CDR1 is LNHDA and CDR2 is SQIVND in the germline V gene (reference sequence). The CDR3 is 16 amino acids. Here the CDR3 reads CASSNRDRGLNSPLHF. The DNA for the CDR3 is TGTGCCAGTAGTAACCGGGACAGGGGGCTTAATTCACCCCTCCACTTT. The entire variable domain, with the rest obtained from reference TRBV19 and TRBJ1-6, is as follows: DGGITQSPKYLFRKEGQNVTLSCEQNLNHDAMYWYRQDPGQGLRLIYYSQIVNDFQKGDIAEGYSVSREKKESFPLTVTSAQKNPTAFYLCASSNRDRGLNSPLHFGNGTRLTVT.